This is a list of T cell receptor beta chains from one sample in a study of response to subunit inactivated influenza vaccine. TCRdb re-called the RT-PCR reads with MiXCR, one entry per CDR3 protein. In the table there are about 800,000 distinct CDR3 sequences, 20% to 25% of which are singletons. The sample here was PBMCs from blood, taken more than 4 days after vaccination. The receptor set was obtained from a man aged 50-59 years who received an inactivated influenza vaccine. Both conserved end residues are part of each CDR3.

V	CDR3
TRBV12-3/TRBV12-4	CASSFRATGELFF
TRBV7-2	CASSAPGVRGAHTQYF
TRBV6-5	CASSSILPPYPGLAGGPTYEQYF
TRBV6-1	CASIRGRNTGELFF
TRBV27	CASSRHQGDPYEQYF
TRBV5-5	CASSLLGTSTDTQYF
TRBV12-3/TRBV12-4	CASTSAENNEQFF
TRBV7-2	CASTASRRGPNYGYTF
TRBV6-2/TRBV6-3	CASSYSRDSHYNEQFF
TRBV2	CASSVSETQYF
TRBV7-2	CASSLRGVNFAGTSRKSSYEQYF